This T cell receptor (beta chain) was captured by sequencing in a study of cytomegalovirus exposure and HLA in healthy donors. Turning to the study itself: From HLA-typed donors, an early data release held some 80 million unique TCRs. Study conclusions and caveats: Researchers left out some V segments, among them TRBV6-2 and TRBV6-3, as indistinguishable. A highly shared variant cluster was judged a likely technical artifact. Reportedly, fewer N-insertions than the 666-donor mean appeared in an Asian-associated ancestry cluster in a later analysis.

Remarks on this clone: Its specificity is not known.

PCR used 60 Vbeta primers and 13 Jbeta primers. Repertoires were generated with immunoSEQ multiplex PCR, while TCRdb's copy carries only in-frame clones and drops some. Here the sample spans 140,000 or so clones, over 80% being singletons. The CDR3 totals 12 residues. Germline loops: CDR1 SQVTM, CDR2 ANQGSEA. The receptor comes from a woman younger than 45 in good health and CMV-seronegative. The V and J genes are TRBV29-1 and TRBJ2-5; TRBD2 matches 8 bases. The J call is in doubt because the DNA end fits TRBJ2-7 better. The sequenced sample consisted of PBMCs. The CDR3: CSGKGLGYEQYF. In DNA, the CDR3 is TGCAGCGGGAAGGGACTAGGCTACGAGCAGTACTTC.